These 23 T cell receptor beta chains originate from one sample sequenced in a study of blood T cell repertoires in COVID-19. Assay: immunoSEQ multiplex PCR; the TCRdb copy retains only in-frame clones and omits some. The data show more than 150,000 clones, around nine tenths seen once. The sequenced sample was peripheral blood. The receptors were sampled from a woman aged 18 to 35 who had recovered from COVID-19.

V and J are TRBV27 and TRBJ1-1, with a possible D match to TRBD1 (6 bases). The CDR3 totals 15 residues. Germline lookup yields CDR1 MNHEY and CDR2 SMNVEV (reference sequence). Trimming shortened V by 3 bases and J by 4 bases, and 15 bases separated the two germline ends. The chain's CDR3 is CASSFIQGRRTEAFF. The DNA for the CDR3 is TGTGCCAGCAGTTTCATACAGGGACGGCGCACTGAAGCTTTCTTT.

The genes are TRBV6-2 or TRBV6-3 and TRBJ2-5; 9 bases are a match to TRBD2. Losses at the gene ends were 2 bases for V and 4 bases for J; bases not matched to a gene: 8. Germline V gene data show CDR1 as MNHEY and CDR2 as SVGEGT. The CDR3 is made up of 16 amino acids. The CDR3 nucleotides are TGTGCCAGCAGTTACGGCCTCGTAGCGGGGGTAGAGACCCAGTACTTC. Translating gives CASSYGLVAGVETQYF.

The gene calls are TRBV9 and TRBJ1-1; D gene uncertain. V lost 2 bases, J lost 5 bases, and 10 bases lay in between. CDR3 length equals 13 residues. CDR1 SGDLS and CDR2 YYNGEE come from the germline V gene. CDR3 region: CASSVSYGTEAFF. CDR3 bases: TGTGCCAGCAGCGTCTCCTACGGTACTGAAGCTTTCTTT.

This clone was detected once. Other DNA sequences from this sample encode an identical CDR3 as well. The chain joins TRBV18 to TRBJ1-1, with TRBD1 as a possible D gene (5 bases). Trimming took off 6 bases at V and 1 base at J, with 9 bases between the two ends. This CDR3 spans 13 amino acids. Germline CDR1 KGHSH, CDR2 LQKENI. CDR3 residues: CASSLDRNTEAFF. CDR3 coding DNA: TGTGCCAGCTCTCTCGACAGGAACACTGAAGCTTTCTTT.

The rearrangement uses TRBV7-9 and TRBJ2-5, with TRBD1 identical over 7 bases. The CDR3 runs to 15 residues. After removal of 6 bases from V and 5 bases from J, the junction contained 12 bases not matched to a gene. From germline, CDR1 is SEHNR and CDR2 FQNEAQ (reference sequence). The chain's CDR3 is CASSSTGLPSETQYF. The CDR3 nucleotides read TGTGCCAGCAGTTCGACAGGGCTCCCATCTGAGACCCAGTACTTC.

The chain is built from TRBV5-5 and TRBJ1-4, with D unresolved. This CDR3 spans 14 amino acids. V dropped 0 bases and J dropped 7 bases, with 10 bases sitting between them. In germline, CDR1 is SGHKS, CDR2 YYEKEE (reference sequence). CDR3 DNA sequence: TGTGCCAGCAGCTTGGCCGGGTCGGTTGAAAAACTGTTTTTT. It specifies CASSLAGSVEKLFF.

Written as DNA, the CDR3 is TGTGCCAGCAAGGACGTGGCGGGAAGCGACCAGCCCCAGCATTTT. Translated, it gives CASKDVAGSDQPQHF. This chain joins TRBV6-5 and TRBJ1-5; no reliable D call. This CDR3 region has 15 residues. Germline CDR1 reads MNHEY; CDR2 reads SVGAGI. V lost 7 bases, J lost 7 bases, and 20 bases lay in between.

This chain joins TRBV4-1 and TRBJ2-2, with D hard to call. V lost 3 bases to trimming and J lost 4 bases, with 9 bases between them. CDR1 is MGHRA and CDR2 is YSYEKL in the germline V gene. The CDR3 has 14 amino acids. DNA of the CDR3: TGCGCCAGCAGCCAGATGGGCGCCACCGGGGAGCTGTTTTTT. As protein: CASSQMGATGELFF.

This clone was seen a single time. The CDR3 is CASSLLGGFAGELFF. For the CDR3, the DNA is TGTGCCAGCAGCTTACTCGGGGGTTTCGCCGGGGAGCTGTTTTTT. The chain couples TRBV7-9 to TRBJ2-2; D may be TRBD2 (6 bases). This CDR3 contains 15 residues. V was clipped by 2 bases and J by 6 bases, with 13 bases between them. The germline CDR1 and CDR2 sequences are SEHNR and FQNEAQ (reference sequence).

V and J are TRBV4-2 and TRBJ2-5; weak D call: TRBD2 (6 bases). Trimming stripped 1 base from V and 5 bases from J, with 11 bases between. The CDR3 consists of 14 residues. Germline V gene data show CDR1 as LGHNA and CDR2 as YNFKEQ. CDR3 residues: CASSQVLAPETQYF. The CDR3 bases are TGTGCCAGCAGCCAAGTCCTAGCGCCTGAGACCCAGTACTTC.

The chain links TRBV28 to TRBJ2-1; the match to TRBD2 covers 7 bases. CDR1 is MDHEN and CDR2 is SYDVKM in the germline V gene. This CDR3 has 15 amino acids. V shed 7 bases, J shed 7 bases, and the junction held 13 bases outside the gene matches. CDR3 sequence reads: CASIPRTSVGNEQFF. The CDR3 DNA reads as TGTGCCAGCATCCCCCGGACTAGTGTCGGAAATGAGCAGTTCTTC.

The chain links TRBV7-2 to TRBJ1-2; unclear D gene. Looked up from germline, CDR1 is SGHTA and CDR2 is FQGNSA. The CDR3 consists of 13 residues. Trimming removed 5 bases from V and 8 bases from J, with 15 bases in between. In nucleotides, the CDR3 is TGTGCCAGCAGCCTGGGAGCCAGGCGGGGCTACACCTTC. Translation gives CASSLGARRGYTF.

The rearrangement links TRBV9 to TRBJ2-6; the D is unclear. This CDR3 has 17 residues. Germline V lookup: CDR1 SGDLS, CDR2 YYNGEE. V dropped 4 bases and J dropped 0 bases, with 14 bases sitting between them. CDR3 DNA: TGTGCCAGCAGCCCCCCCTGGTCAGGCTCTGGGGCCAACGTCCTGACTTTC. Amino acids: CASSPPWSGSGANVLTF. The full variable domain, rest sourced from reference TRBV9 and TRBJ2-6, is DSGVTQTPKHLITATGQRVTLRCSPRSGDLSVYWYQQSLDQGLQFLIQYYNGEERAKGNILERFSAQQFPDLHSELNLSSLELGDSALYFCASSPPWSGSGANVLTFGAGSRLTVL.

The chain recombines TRBV7-9 with TRBJ2-5; 14 nucleotides align to TRBD2. The CDR3 is made up of 16 amino acids. V shed 3 bases, J shed 4 bases, and the junction held 4 bases outside the gene matches. Germline V gives CDR1 SEHNR, CDR2 FQNEAQ (reference sequence). The CDR3 sequence is CASSFGLAGGGETQYF. The DNA for the CDR3 is TGTGCCAGCAGCTTCGGACTAGCGGGAGGTGGAGAGACCCAGTACTTC.

The chain joins TRBV15 to TRBJ1-6, with TRBD1 matching over 7 bases. The CDR3 extends over 13 amino acids. Germline CDR1 reads LNHNV; CDR2 reads YYDKDF (reference sequence). J was trimmed by 14 bases and V by 1 base; bases with no gene match: 5. CDR3 sequence reads: CATSRGAGGTLHF. The CDR3 DNA is TGTGCCACCAGCAGAGGGGCAGGGGGGACCCTCCACTTT. The whole variable domain, filled in from reference TRBV15 and TRBJ1-6, reads DAMVIQNPRYQVTQFGKPVTLSCSQTLNHNVMYWYQQKSSQAPKLLFHYYDKDFNNEADTPDNFQSRRPNTSFCFLDIRSPGLGDTAMYLCATSRGAGGTLHFGNGTRLTVT.

The genes are TRBV7-8 and TRBJ2-2; D may be TRBD2 (5 bases). The V and J ends lost 3 bases and 7 bases respectively, with 21 bases between them. The length of the CDR3 is 17 residues. Per germline, CDR1 SGHVS and CDR2 FQNEAQ. CDR3 sequence: CASSFLPGGLEGGELFF. CDR3 nucleotide sequence: TGTGCCAGCAGCTTCCTCCCCGGCGGGTTAGAAGGCGGGGAGCTGTTTTTT.

The chain employs TRBV7-3 and TRBJ1-1; D is perhaps TRBD1 (5 bases). The germline CDR1 and CDR2 sequences are SGHTA and FQGTGA. V was clipped by 5 bases and J by 3 bases, with 10 bases between them. The CDR3 has 13 residues. The CDR3 bases are TGTGCCAGCAGCCAAACAGGCTACACTGAAGCTTTCTTT. This translates into CASSQTGYTEAFF.

The chain employs TRBV4-3 and TRBJ2-3; 9 nucleotides agree with TRBD2. Trimming cost V 4 bases and J 1 base; bases outside gene matches: 6. This CDR3 is 16 amino acids long. Germline loops: CDR1 LGHNA, CDR2 YSLEER. DNA for the CDR3: TGCGCCAGCAGCCGAAGCGGGGGGCGGGGCACAGATACGCAGTATTTT. Amino acid sequence: CASSRSGGRGTDTQYF.

The chain combines TRBV9 with TRBJ1-2; D ambiguous. The CDR3 is made up of 12 amino acids. The V end lost 2 bases, the J end lost 3 bases, and 5 bases lay between the germline ends. CDR1 is SGDLS, CDR2 YYNGEE, per germline. Written as DNA, the CDR3 is TGTGCCAGCAGCGTTAGCCACTATGGCTACACCTTC. Amino acids: CASSVSHYGYTF.

V usage is TRBV27 and J usage is TRBJ2-2; weak D call: TRBD2 (6 bases). CDR1 MNHEY and CDR2 SMNVEV come from the germline V gene (reference sequence). The CDR3 sequence is 15 residues long. The ends were cut back, 6 bases at V and 2 bases at J, with 13 bases in the middle. In nucleotides, the CDR3 is TGTGCCAGCAGCTCGGATAGCGGCAACACCGGGGAGCTGTTTTTT. Amino acid sequence: CASSSDSGNTGELFF.

This clone was recorded only once. This chain uses TRBV12-3 or TRBV12-4 with TRBJ1-1; D ambiguous. This CDR3 is built from 13 residues. Trimming shortened V by 5 bases and J by 0 bases, and 7 bases separated the two germline ends. The CDR3 region is CASSVQLNTEAFF. The CDR3 DNA sequence: TGTGCCAGCAGTGTACAGCTGAACACTGAAGCTTTCTTT.

This rearrangement joins TRBV19 to TRBJ2-5; 8 bases are shared with TRBD2. From germline, CDR1 is LNHDA and CDR2 SQIVND (reference sequence). With V trimmed by 5 bases and J by 2 bases, 10 bases remained unmatched. The CDR3 has 16 amino acids. CDR3 sequence: CASSLVFAGGQETQYF. CDR3 DNA: TGTGCCAGTAGTCTAGTTTTTGCGGGGGGACAAGAGACCCAGTACTTC.

This chain uses TRBV19 with TRBJ1-3; a weak D match, TRBD1 (6 bases). Looked up from germline, CDR1 is LNHDA and CDR2 is SQIVND (reference sequence). V was trimmed by 2 bases and J by 0 bases, leaving 8 bases between them. This CDR3 spans 15 amino acids. The CDR3 DNA reads TGTGCCAGTAGTATACAGGGGACCTCTGGAAACACCATATATTTT. Its protein is CASSIQGTSGNTIYF. Variable domain in full (rest from reference TRBV19 and TRBJ1-3): DGGITQSPKYLFRKEGQNVTLSCEQNLNHDAMYWYRQDPGQGLRLIYYSQIVNDFQKGDIAEGYSVSREKKESFPLTVTSAQKNPTAFYLCASSIQGTSGNTIYFGEGSWLTVV.